A single sample gave rise to the 14 T cell receptor beta chains below, sequenced in a study of early T cells in non-severe SARS-CoV-2 infection. One entry per CDR3 protein, called by TCRdb with MiXCR from the 5' RACE reads. Among tens of thousands of distinct CDR3 sequences, 6.2% were seen once, and the ten largest hold just under 4%. The source material was whole blood. Source of these receptors: an adult who was a healthcare worker with PCR-confirmed SARS-CoV-2 infection or an uninfected control (not recorded which).

This clonotype was detected many times. V gene TRBV20-1 combines with J gene TRBJ1-6, with D possibly matching TRBD1 (6 bases). The germline CDR1 and CDR2 sequences are DFQATT and SNEGSKA (reference sequence). V was trimmed by 6 bases and J by 7 bases, leaving 16 bases between them. This CDR3 has 14 amino acids. DNA of the CDR3: TGCAGTGCGGCAGCCGGGACAAACAATTCACCCCTCCACTTT. Encoded protein: CSAAAGTNNSPLHF.

V gene TRBV7-9 combines with J gene TRBJ1-1; D not certain. This CDR3 has 13 residues. The germline V and J ends were trimmed by 3 bases and 3 bases, with 8 bases remaining between them. CDR1 is SEHNR, CDR2 FQNEAQ, per germline (reference sequence). CDR3 bases: TGTGCCAGCAGCTTCTTGGAGTACACTGAAGCTTTCTTT. Protein: CASSFLEYTEAFF. The whole variable domain, remainder taken from reference TRBV7-9 and TRBJ1-1, is DTGVSQNPRHKITKRGQNVTFRCDPISEHNRLYWYRQTLGQGPEFLTYFQNEAQLEKSRLLSDRFSAERPKGSFSTLEIQRTEQGDSAMYLCASSFLEYTEAFFGQGTRLTVV.

This clonotype was seen ten or more times. This rearrangement joins TRBV4-3 to TRBJ2-1; 8 bases are a match to TRBD2. Trimming took 1 base from V and 9 from J; bases not matched to a gene: 5. Germline V gives CDR1 LGHNA, CDR2 YSLEER. This CDR3 spans 14 amino acids. The CDR3 loop is CASSQAGLAGEQFF. CDR3 DNA: TGCGCCAGCAGCCAAGCCGGACTAGCTGGTGAGCAGTTCTTC.

This chain uses TRBV6-2 or TRBV6-3 with TRBJ2-1; TRBD2 agrees at 7 bases. The germline V gene has CDR1 MNHEY and CDR2 SVGEGT. The V gene end was trimmed by 8 bases and the J gene end by 6 bases; junction bases not matched to a gene: 1. CDR3 length equals 11 residues. The CDR3 here is CASGGGNEQFF. CDR3 bases: TGTGCCAGCGGGGGGGGCAATGAGCAGTTCTTC.

This clonotype has just a few counts. The chain uses TRBV7-8 and TRBJ2-2, with 10 positions matching TRBD2. The CDR3 length is 15 residues. V lost 8 bases, J lost 1 base, and 4 bases stayed unmatched. Looked up from germline, CDR1 is SGHVS and CDR2 is FQNEAQ. The CDR3 bases are TGTGCCAGCTCTATAGCGGGGGGGAACACCGGGGAGCTGTTTTTT. It translates to CASSIAGGNTGELFF.

A few counts support this clonotype. DNA for the CDR3: TGCGCCAGCAGCTTGGCCATGGGCATAAGCTCACCCCTCCACTTT. This sequence encodes CASSLAMGISSPLHF. This rearrangement joins TRBV5-1 to TRBJ1-6; no clear D. V was pared by 0 bases and J by 10 bases, with 14 bases between. The CDR3 runs 15 residues. Germline lookup yields CDR1 SGHRS and CDR2 YFSETQ.

There are a few counts of this clonotype. This chain uses TRBV7-2 with TRBJ2-1; 8 nucleotides align to TRBD1. The CDR3 runs 15 residues. V shed 5 bases, J shed 2 bases, and the junction held 5 bases outside the gene matches. From germline, CDR1 is SGHTA and CDR2 FQGNSA. DNA of the CDR3: TGTGCCAGCAGCCGACCGGGACAGGCCTACAATGAGCAGTTCTTC. Protein product: CASSRPGQAYNEQFF.

The chain has TRBV6-2 or TRBV6-3 and TRBJ2-7; maybe TRBD2 (5 bases). Germline CDR1 reads MNHEY; CDR2 reads SVGEGT. V lost 6 bases, J lost 3 bases, and 9 bases lay in between. The CDR3 runs 12 residues. The DNA for the CDR3 is TGTGCCAGCAGCCGCGGAGGCTACGAGCAGTACTTC. Its protein is CASSRGGYEQYF.

As for this clonotype: A much larger clonotype is one base distant, so this may be a read error. J is TRBJ2-7 and V is TRBV5-1; tentatively, D is TRBD1 or TRBD2 (5 bases each). The ends were cut back, 1 base at V and 6 bases at J, with 11 bases in the middle. Germline CDR1 and CDR2: SGHRS and YFSETQ. The CDR3 covers 13 residues. CDR3 nucleotides: TGCGCCAGCAGCTTGAAATGGGGGAGCGAGCAGTACTTC. Its translation: CASSLKWGSEQYF.

This clonotype has more than one count but fewer than ten. The CDR3 region has the DNA TGCAGTGCTAGGGAGGACGGGAAAAACACCGGGGAGCTGTTTTTT. Amino acids: CSAREDGKNTGELFF. The chain has TRBV20-1 and TRBJ2-2, with TRBD2 as a possible D gene (5 bases). V lost 3 bases and J 2 bases, leaving 13 bases between the germline ends. The germline gives CDR1 DFQATT, CDR2 SNEGSKA (reference sequence). The CDR3 is 15 residues long.

V is TRBV6-5 and J is TRBJ1-3, with TRBD1 as a possible D gene (5 bases). V was shortened by 0 bases and J by 7 bases, with 16 bases between the two germline ends. Germline CDR1 is MNHEY and CDR2 is SVGAGI. The CDR3 contains 16 residues. This CDR3 is CASSYSPKGSRNTIYF. The CDR3 bases are TGTGCCAGCAGTTACTCACCCAAGGGGTCGAGGAACACCATATATTTT.

On this clonotype: A read error may be the cause here, since a much bigger clone is one base away. The chain joins TRBV13 to TRBJ2-7; tentatively, D is TRBD1 or TRBD2 (5 bases each). Per germline, CDR1 PRHDT and CDR2 FYEKMQ (reference sequence). The CDR3 extends over 16 amino acids. V lost 0 bases and J lost 2, with 14 bases in between. The CDR3 sequence: CASSLGPLGPAYEQYF. The CDR3 DNA reads as TGTGCCAGCAGCTTAGGCCCTCTGGGACCGGCCTACGAGCAGTACTTC.

This chain uses TRBV10-2 with TRBJ2-3; weak D call: TRBD1 (6 bases). The ends were cut back, 2 bases at V and 4 bases at J, with 10 bases in the middle. The CDR3 totals 14 residues. Germline CDR1 is WSHSY and CDR2 is SAAADI. As DNA, the CDR3 is TGCGCCAGCAGTGAGACAGGGAATCCAGATACGCAGTATTTT. Residues: CASSETGNPDTQYF.

V and J are TRBV12-3 or TRBV12-4 and TRBJ1-1, with D unresolved. V lost 3 bases and J lost 11, with 10 bases in between. The CDR3 contains 11 residues. The CDR3 coding sequence is TGTGCCAGCAGTTTCTTGGAAATGGCTTTCTTT. It encodes CASSFLEMAFF.